This T cell receptor beta chain was profiled in a study of vaccination and CD4 T cells after COVID-19 (dated by TCRdb to between 2021 and 2024). General notes on the study: Convalescent patients had a positive SARS-CoV-2 result on nasal swab PCR, and of these patients, several had mild disease and one had severe disease. The convalescent cohort comprised six males and four females, including two Hispanic individuals, seven Caucasians, two Asians and one multiracial person. Participants received two doses of either the Pfizer-BioNTech BNT162b2 vaccine (n=8) or the Moderna mRNA-1273 vaccine (n=2). Post-COVID blood samples were collected from convalescent patients a median of roughly 100 days after diagnosis, with a range of about 30 to 161 days. The time from the second vaccine dose to post-vaccine blood sampling had a median of roughly 77 days and ranged from about 14 to 250 days. For a few convalescent patients, samples were collected at an early post-vaccination timepoint (day 14) as well as at a late post-vaccination timepoint (days 161 to 241). In about 11 COVID-19 convalescent patients and a handful of infection-naive healthy vaccine recipients, the spike-specific CD4+ TCR repertoire before mRNA vaccination was compared with the repertoire after mRNA vaccination. On the study overall, not on this receptor specifically: Although the median number of SARS-CoV-2-reactive clonotypes went up from fewer than 25 after infection to around 39 after vaccination, the increase was not significant. Among convalescent patients, a median approximately 88% of the SARS-CoV-2-reactive clones seen after vaccination appeared only after vaccination, which suggests priming specific to the vaccine. Relatively few convalescent patients were included in the study, and early timepoints after natural infection were not analyzed. Of the vaccine-specific clones in convalescent patients, 304 of 307, or nearly all, reacted only to SARS-CoV-2 spike and did not cross-react with common cold coronaviruses.

Comment on this clonotype: Its antigen is currently not known. No base qualities exist here, and no much larger clone lies one base off it.

V sheds 1 base and J sheds 5 bases, leaving 5 bases between their ends. Via the germline V gene, CDR1 is SNHLY and CDR2 FYNNEI. The CDR3 sequence holds 13 residues, the cysteine and phenylalanine included. This entry keeps only the CDR3 DNA: 39 bases, framed from base 1. Libraries were prepared through PCR. The sequencing machine was an Illumina iSeq 100. Turning to the authors' computational methods: Non-productive sequences were removed, and CDR3s that did not start with C, did not end with F or W, or were shorter than 7 amino acids were discarded. Similarity between CDR3 sequences was evaluated in R version 3.6.1 using Levenshtein distances (stringdist) and unrooted phylogenetic trees (ape). The raw public reads went through TCRdb reprocessing: fastp at Q25, MiXCR clone calling, in-frame beta chains kept. Identical CDR3 protein sequences are pooled into one entry, listed with their most common genes and DNA. The V and J calls come from TCRdb's annotation, not from the publication. Counted in this sample were about 28,000 distinct CDR3 sequences; roughly 50% of them appeared once. Jointly, the top ten make up around 5.9% of the sample.

Taken with the paper, the label for time point translates to: late sampling 161 to 241 days after vaccination in a few convalescent patients. The convalescent patients' positive SARS-CoV-2 PCR tests fell between March and December 2020, which was before the Alpha, Beta and Delta variants emerged in the United States. Ficoll-Paque Plus gradient centrifugation was used to isolate PBMCs from whole blood, and the isolated PBMCs were then either used fresh or cryopreserved at -140C. The source was CD4+ T cells from blood, collected about 7 months after SARS-CoV-2 vaccination. This receptor chain uses TRBV2 and TRBJ2-2; the D gene is not confidently resolved. This receptor was taken from a human donor who had recovered from COVID-19. The DNA reads TGTGCCAGCAGTGAAGTCACGACCGGGGAGCTGTTTTTT. The encoded protein is CASSEVTTGELFF.